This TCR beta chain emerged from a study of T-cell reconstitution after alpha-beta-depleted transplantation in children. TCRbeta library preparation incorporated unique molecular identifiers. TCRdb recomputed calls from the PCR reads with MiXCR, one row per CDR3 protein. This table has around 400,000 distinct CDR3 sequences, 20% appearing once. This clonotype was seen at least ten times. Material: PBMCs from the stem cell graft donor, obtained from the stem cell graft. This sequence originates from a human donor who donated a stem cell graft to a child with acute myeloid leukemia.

CDR3 region: CASSRGTSGGGNEQFF. The DNA of the CDR3 is TGTGCCAGCAGTCGAGGGACTAGCGGAGGGGGCAATGAGCAGTTCTTC. The rearrangement links TRBV12-3 or TRBV12-4 to TRBJ2-1; 11 bases match TRBD2. Trimming took 5 bases from V and 6 from J; bases not matched to a gene: 9. The CDR3 has 16 amino acids.